These 21 T cell receptor beta chains were sequenced from one sample in a study of CD8+CD57+ T cells in acquired aplastic anemia. TCR beta VDJ and CDR3 profiles were obtained from a genomic DNA template. TCRdb reprocessed the reads with MiXCR, giving one entry per CDR3 protein. The data hold 150,000 to 200,000 distinct CDR3 sequences, with around 60% observed a single time. The specimen was sorted CD4+, CD8+, or CD8+CD57+ T cells (not recorded which) from PBMCs. The receptors originated from a human donor in good health.

This rearrangement joins TRBV19 to TRBJ2-7; 8 positions match TRBD2. Germline lookup yields CDR1 LNHDA and CDR2 SQIVND (reference sequence). The CDR3 is made up of 14 amino acids. The V segment lost 9 bases and the J segment 0 bases; nucleotides outside the gene matches: 7. The DNA of the CDR3 is TGTGCCAGCAGTCCGGGACTAGGCTCCTACGAGCAGTACTTC. Encoded protein: CASSPGLGSYEQYF.

This clonotype was seen a handful of times. This CDR3 is CASSFGDRGGTEAFF. CDR3 nucleotide sequence: TGTGCCAGCAGCTTCGGGGACAGGGGAGGGACTGAAGCTTTCTTT. The chain uses TRBV7-2 and TRBJ1-1, with 10 nucleotides matching TRBD1. V trimming: 3 bases; J trimming: 5 bases; junction bases outside the gene matches: 6. This CDR3 is built from 15 residues. Germline V gene sequence: CDR1 SGHTA, CDR2 FQGNSA.

This clonotype appeared a single time. CDR3 residues: CSVGGPGSSGNTIYF. The CDR3 nucleotides read TGCAGCGTTGGTGGTCCGGGGAGCTCTGGAAACACCATATATTTT. The chain employs TRBV29-1 and TRBJ1-3; D remains unclear. V was shortened by 4 bases and J by 0 bases, with 13 bases between the two germline ends. Per germline, CDR1 SQVTM and CDR2 ANQGSEA. The CDR3 has 15 amino acids.

Only one count was recorded for this clonotype. V usage is TRBV7-8 and J usage is TRBJ1-1; D is ambiguous. CDR3 length: 13 amino acids. Germline V CDR1 and CDR2: SGHVS, FQNEAQ. Trimming took off 1 base at V and 4 bases at J, with 7 bases between the two ends. For the CDR3, the DNA is TGTGCCAGCAGCTTAGGCTTGGTCACTGAAGCTTTCTTT. It is translated as CASSLGLVTEAFF.

Many counts were recorded for this clonotype. DNA for the CDR3: TGTGCCAGCACTCAATCCGGGGAGCTGTTTTTT. Protein product: CASTQSGELFF. This rearrangement joins TRBV6-2 or TRBV6-3 to TRBJ2-2; no clear D gene. CDR1 MNHEY and CDR2 SVGEGT come from the germline V gene. This CDR3 is 11 amino acids long. Trimming stripped 7 bases from V and 6 bases from J, with 6 bases between.

This chain uses TRBV12-3 or TRBV12-4 with TRBJ2-7; the D is unclear. This CDR3 has 12 residues. The V end lost 5 bases, the J end lost 3 bases, and 8 bases lay between the germline ends. The CDR3 loop reads CASSPVFYEQYF. CDR3 bases: TGTGCCAGCAGTCCCGTCTTCTACGAGCAGTACTTC.

The CDR3 loop is CASSDPRSYEQYF. CDR3 sequence (DNA): TGTGCCAGCAGTGACCCGAGATCCTACGAGCAGTACTTC. The chain is built from TRBV2 and TRBJ2-7; D is unresolved. V was trimmed by 3 bases and J by 1 base, leaving 7 bases between them. Germline lookup yields CDR1 SNHLY and CDR2 FYNNEI. The CDR3 totals 13 residues.

The V call is TRBV7-2, the J call TRBJ2-1, with D uncertain. The CDR3 runs 13 residues. Germline V gene data show CDR1 as SGHTA and CDR2 as FQGNSA. With 5 bases removed from V and 9 bases from J, the gap between germline ends came to 14 bases. CDR3 sequence: CASSLGGFSEQFF. The CDR3, as DNA: TGTGCCAGCAGCCTAGGCGGATTCTCTGAGCAGTTCTTC.

About this clonotype itself: Its ends do not fully match the called genes, so a read error is possible. This chain uses TRBV7-4 with TRBJ2-3; tentatively, D is TRBD1 or TRBD2 (5 bases each). Germline V gene lookup returns CDR1 SGHVT and CDR2 SQSDAQ. The CDR3 runs 11 residues. DNA for the CDR3: TGTGCCAGCAGCTCCAGCCGGGACGTAAATTTT. Its protein product is CASSSSRDVNF.

Concerning this clonotype itself: At one of its ends the junction is not consistent with the germline gene, which may arise from a read error. J is TRBJ2-2 and V is TRBV5-6; D possibly corresponds to TRBD2 (5 bases). The CDR3 covers 12 residues. Germline CDR1 SGHDT, CDR2 YYEEEE. The CDR3 is CATSGPTGELFF. The DNA for the CDR3 is TGTGCCACCAGCGGTCCGACCGGGGAGCTGTTTTTT.

This clonotype occurred many times. The chain has TRBV24-1 and TRBJ2-1, with D tentatively TRBD2 (6 bases). CDR1 is KGHDR, CDR2 SFDVKD, per germline. The CDR3 is 15 amino acids. The V gene lost 0 bases and the J gene lost 9 bases, with 14 bases spanning the gap. The DNA of the CDR3 is TGTGCCACCAGTGATTTGCAGGCTAGCGAGGTTGAGCAGTTCTTC. Translated, it gives CATSDLQASEVEQFF.

This clonotype was counted ten times or more. The rearrangement links TRBV14 to TRBJ2-7; no definite D call. The length of the CDR3 is 14 residues. Germline CDR1 SGHDN, CDR2 FVKESK. Between the trimmed V and J ends, which lost 0 bases and 3 bases, there was a span of 9 bases. DNA for the CDR3: TGTGCCAGCAGCCAAGATGGTGGGATCTACGAGCAGTACTTC. It is translated as CASSQDGGIYEQYF. Complete variable domain (other parts from reference TRBV14 and TRBJ2-7): EAGVTQFPSHSVIEKGQTVTLRCDPISGHDNLYWYRRVMGKEIKFLLHFVKESKQDESGMPNNRFLAERTGGTYSTLKVQPAELEDSGVYFCASSQDGGIYEQYFGPGTRLTVT.

This clonotype has just a few counts. This chain connects TRBV20-1 to TRBJ2-5; the match to TRBD2 covers 9 bases. Germline assignment: CDR1 DFQATT and CDR2 SNEGSKA (reference sequence). The length of the CDR3 is 12 residues. The V segment lost 7 bases and the J segment 1 base; nucleotides outside the gene matches: 1. Written as DNA, the CDR3 is TGCAGTGTGCGGGGGGGCCAAGAGACCCAGTACTTC. Translating it yields CSVRGGQETQYF.

CDR3 amino acids: CATSTDRGNEQFF. CDR3 nucleotides: TGTGCCACCAGCACTGACAGGGGGAATGAGCAGTTCTTC. The chain combines TRBV15 with TRBJ2-1, with 9 positions matching TRBD1. The CDR3 consists of 13 residues. The germline CDR1 and CDR2 sequences are LNHNV and YYDKDF (reference sequence). The V segment lost 4 bases and the J segment 7 bases; nucleotides outside the gene matches: 2.

Turning to this clonotype: At one end, the junction sequence differs from germline, possibly due to a read error. The rearrangement joins TRBV10-3 to TRBJ1-2; D may be TRBD1 (5 bases). This CDR3 region has 12 residues. The germline CDR1 and CDR2 sequences are ENHRY and SYGVKD. The CDR3 DNA is TGTGCCAGCAGTTCACCACAGGATGGCTACACCTTC. Protein sequence: CASSSPQDGYTF.

This clonotype came up once. The CDR3 sequence is CASSVPSASQETQYF. DNA of the CDR3: TGTGCCAGCAGCGTCCCATCGGCAAGCCAAGAGACCCAGTACTTC. The V and J genes are TRBV9 and TRBJ2-5; D ambiguous. The CDR3 length is 15 residues. CDR1 and CDR2 (germline): SGDLS, YYNGEE. V was clipped by 2 bases and J by 1 base, with 12 bases between them. Together with reference TRBV9 and TRBJ2-5, the CDR3 gives the full variable domain: DSGVTQTPKHLITATGQRVTLRCSPRSGDLSVYWYQQSLDQGLQFLIQYYNGEERAKGNILERFSAQQFPDLHSELNLSSLELGDSALYFCASSVPSASQETQYFGPGTRLLVL.

Concerning this clonotype: A read error may produce the germline difference seen at one junction end. The chain joins TRBV10-3 to TRBJ2-2, with D tentatively TRBD2 (6 bases). The CDR3 is 15 residues long. Germline CDR1 and CDR2: ENHRY and SYGVKD. The CDR3 sequence: CASSLTLAKIGELFF. CDR3 in DNA: TGTGCCAGCAGTTTAACCCTAGCGAAAATCGGGGAGCTGTTTTTT.

V and J are TRBV7-6 and TRBJ2-5; the D gene is possibly TRBD1 (6 bases). This CDR3 has 15 amino acids. V shed 3 bases and J shed 4 bases, with 15 bases lying between them. Germline CDR1 and CDR2: SGHVS and FNYEAQ. This CDR3 is CASSLGPQGTETQYF. For the CDR3, the DNA is TGTGCCAGCAGCTTGGGTCCGCAGGGGACAGAGACCCAGTACTTC.

Notes on this clonotype: The conserved final phenylalanine or tryptophan is absent from the CDR3, which likely points to a read error. The DNA is left out, because the CDR3 cannot be placed on it with certainty; the CDR3 is given as TCRdb lists it. The chain employs TRBV4-1 and TRBJ2-3. The CDR3 adds up to 14 amino acids, both ends counted. From germline, CDR1 is MGHRA and CDR2 YSYEKL. The CDR3 is CASSRRVGTDTQYS.

This clonotype was observed once. V is TRBV19 and J is TRBJ1-5; maybe TRBD1 (5 bases). The CDR3 is made up of 15 amino acids. V lost 3 bases and J 3 bases, leaving 12 bases between the germline ends. From germline, CDR1 is LNHDA and CDR2 SQIVND (reference sequence). In DNA, the CDR3 is TGTGCCAGTAGTATCCCTCAGGGACTCAATCAGCCCCAGCATTTT. This codes for CASSIPQGLNQPQHF.

This clonotype was counted at least ten times. This chain uses TRBV24-1 with TRBJ2-2, with TRBD2 as a possible D gene (5 bases). Germline values: CDR1 KGHDR, CDR2 SFDVKD. CDR3 length equals 15 residues. Trimming cost V 6 bases and J 2 bases, with 12 bases left between them. CDR3 nucleotides: TGTGCCACCAGTCCCAGCGGAGACAACACCGGGGAGCTGTTTTTT. It is translated as CATSPSGDNTGELFF.